This is a list of T cell receptor beta chains from one sample in a study of Ad26.COV2.S vaccination and SARS-CoV-2 variants. Only in-frame clones appear in the TCRdb table, and some are missing; sequencing was by immunoSEQ multiplex PCR. The table lists approximately 460,000 clones, about 89% of them singletons. This material consisted of peripheral blood, taken in a trial of Ad26.COV2.S vaccine versus placebo. These receptors were taken from a person between 18 and 59 years old who received the Ad26.COV2.S COVID-19 vaccine or a placebo. The CDR3 runs from the conserved cysteine through the conserved F or W. Fields, in order: D gene, J gene, V gene, clone size, CDR3 protein, CDR3 DNA. D genes are given only for firm matches. Only some rows state a clone size, as once, few, many or a class for expanded clones.

d_call: -
j_call: TRBJ1-5
v_call: TRBV21-1
clone_size: -
cdr3_aa: CARQNQRGTAIRNQPQHF
cdr3_nt: TGTGCCAGGCAAAATCAGCGGGGGACAGCGATCCGGAATCAGCCCCAGCATTTT

d_call: -
j_call: TRBJ1-2
v_call: TRBV28
clone_size: -
cdr3_aa: CASSLGAYGYTF
cdr3_nt: TGTGCCAGCAGTTTAGGAGCGTATGGCTACACCTTC

d_call: TRBD1
j_call: TRBJ1-2
v_call: TRBV7-9
clone_size: -
cdr3_aa: CASSLVNPGTGGGYTF
cdr3_nt: TGTGCCAGCAGCTTAGTCAACCCCGGGACAGGGGGCGGCTACACCTTC

d_call: TRBD2
j_call: TRBJ2-7
v_call: TRBV19
clone_size: -
cdr3_aa: CASRASGTSGYEQYF
cdr3_nt: TGTGCCAGTAGGGCCTCCGGGACTAGCGGCTACGAGCAGTACTTC

d_call: -
j_call: TRBJ1-2
v_call: TRBV28
clone_size: -
cdr3_aa: CASSFLGNNYGYTF
cdr3_nt: TGTGCCAGCAGTTTTTTGGGGAACAACTATGGCTACACCTTC

d_call: -
j_call: TRBJ1-1
v_call: TRBV3-1/TRBV3-2
clone_size: -
cdr3_aa: CASSQDFTGSDTEAFF
cdr3_nt: TGTGCCAGCAGCCAAGATTTTACAGGGAGCGACACTGAAGCTTTCTTT

d_call: -
j_call: TRBJ1-2
v_call: TRBV5-1
clone_size: -
cdr3_aa: CASSQETASGYTF
cdr3_nt: TGCGCCAGCAGCCAAGAGACAGCCTCGGGCTACACCTTC

d_call: TRBD1
j_call: TRBJ2-1
v_call: TRBV5-1
clone_size: once
cdr3_aa: CASSLGGQGINEQFF
cdr3_nt: TGCGCCAGCAGCTTAGGTGGACAGGGGATCAATGAGCAGTTCTTC

d_call: -
j_call: TRBJ1-3
v_call: TRBV28
clone_size: -
cdr3_aa: CASSLGALPSGNTIYF
cdr3_nt: TGTGCCAGCAGTTTGGGGGCCCTGCCCTCTGGAAACACCATATATTTT

d_call: TRBD1
j_call: TRBJ1-6
v_call: TRBV6-5
clone_size: -
cdr3_aa: CASGQGDNSPLHF
cdr3_nt: TGTGCCAGCGGACAGGGAGATAATTCACCCCTCCACTTT

d_call: -
j_call: TRBJ2-7
v_call: TRBV6-1
clone_size: -
cdr3_aa: CASSEPGGLAYEQYF
cdr3_nt: TGTGCCAGCAGTGAACCAGGGGGGCTAGCCTACGAGCAGTACTTC

d_call: TRBD2
j_call: TRBJ2-7
v_call: TRBV19
clone_size: -
cdr3_aa: CASSELALSSYEQYF
cdr3_nt: TGTGCCAGTAGTGAACTAGCGCTCAGCTCCTACGAGCAGTACTTC

d_call: -
j_call: TRBJ2-2
v_call: TRBV21-1
clone_size: -
cdr3_aa: CASSEKEKDREYTGELFF
cdr3_nt: TGTGCCAGCAGCGAGAAGGAGAAAGACAGGGAATACACCGGGGAGCTGTTTTTT

d_call: -
j_call: TRBJ2-1
v_call: TRBV18
clone_size: -
cdr3_aa: CASSPGGKTYNEQFF
cdr3_nt: TGTGCCAGCTCACCCGGCGGAAAAACCTACAATGAGCAGTTCTTC

d_call: TRBD1
j_call: TRBJ2-1
v_call: TRBV27
clone_size: -
cdr3_aa: CASTPWTGSSYNEQFF
cdr3_nt: TGTGCCAGCACTCCTTGGACAGGGAGCTCCTACAATGAGCAGTTCTTC

d_call: -
j_call: TRBJ2-1
v_call: TRBV30
clone_size: -
cdr3_aa: CAWRDRGTNNEQFF
cdr3_nt: TGTGCCTGGAGGGACCGGGGCACGAACAATGAGCAGTTCTTC